This T cell receptor (beta chain) is drawn from a study of T-cell reconstitution after alpha-beta-depleted transplantation in children. For TCRbeta, the library was prepared with unique molecular identifiers. TCRdb reanalysed the PCR reads using MiXCR and keeps one entry per CDR3 protein. Among about 540,000 distinct CDR3 sequences listed, about 17% were seen once. Germline loops: CDR1 SGHRS, CDR2 YFSETQ. V shed 4 bases and J shed 8 bases, with 18 bases lying between them. This CDR3 spans 15 amino acids. The sequencing here drew on PBMCs from the stem cell graft donor, taken from the stem cell graft. The TCR was taken from a human donor who donated a stem cell graft to a child with acute lymphoblastic leukemia. The chain employs TRBV5-1 and TRBJ1-4, with TRBD1 as a possible D gene (6 bases). CDR3: CASSPGGGGGEKLFF. The CDR3 region has the DNA TGCGCCAGCAGCCCCGGCGGGGGGGGCGGAGAAAAACTGTTTTTT.